Sequencing of this T cell receptor beta chain was carried out in a study of blood T cells in healthy people across ages (dated by TCRdb to the mid-2010s). Notes on the research overall: In model experiments, template switching captured about one uniquely barcoded TCR beta cDNA molecule for every two T cells. The study measured age-related changes in TCR beta repertoire diversity using deep sequencing normalized with unique cDNA molecular identifiers. The donors were split into four age groups: young (average around 15 years), middle-aged (nearly 40), aged (62) and long-lived (roughly 88). To avoid experimental bias, donors of different ages were randomly spread across the sequencing lanes. The study analyzed two additional independent replicas of 1 million unique cDNA reads from the same blood draw for two donors, one aged 18 to 29 and one aged 80 or older.

Concerning this clonotype itself: Its recognized antigen is unknown. There are no base qualities to consult, and no much larger clone falls within one base.

The paper's findings and limits, for the study overall: The percentage of naive T cells measured by flow cytometry correlated strongly with observed TCR beta diversity. Donor CMV infection status was unknown, potentially confounding age-related changes in expanded clonotypes. Since profiling was done on bulk unsorted PBMCs, naive and antigen-experienced compartments could not be conclusively compared. Compared with the aged group, the long-lived group had more naive CD4+ T cells, fewer expanded clones and increased TCR diversity, a pattern suggesting age selection. Estimates of total diversity based on one million sequenced T cells were considered lower bounds and underestimates. Observed TCR beta diversity per million T cells fell roughly linearly with age, and a significant reduction was already apparent by age roughly 40.

The 40 or so donors, aged 6 to 90 years, were systemically healthy Caucasian individuals from Russia. Around 10 milliliters of peripheral blood were collected from each donor into EDTA-treated Vacutainer tubes. PBMCs were isolated by Ficoll-Paque density-gradient centrifugation, with at least 6.5 million obtained per sample. Trizol reagent was used to extract total RNA from the PBMCs, yielding at least 6 micrograms per sample. The percentages of naive CD45RAhigh/CD27high T cells were determined by flow cytometry on a PBMC aliquot from every donor. Receptor amplification or capture employed 5' RACE. For sequencing, an Illumina HiSeq 2500 was employed. A second PCR of about 6 to 11 cycles was performed with a sample-barcoded 5' primer and a J-beta primer mix. A unique molecular identifier was introduced onto each TCR beta cDNA molecule by a template-switch 5' adaptor carrying 12 random nucleotides. Each sample yielded at least 3 million CDR3-containing paired-end reads. All of the RNA was converted into first-strand cDNA using the Mint cDNA synthesis kit, with a TRBC-specific oligonucleotide serving as the primer. After uracil-DNA glycosylase treatment, a first 18-cycle PCR used universal primers M1SS and BC2_uni_R on all cDNA. The original methods were these. For normalization, 1 million high-quality reads were randomly selected from each sample, with every read carrying a distinct molecular identifier. Reads with shared molecular identifiers were discarded instead of being binned into consensus sequences. MiTCR, set to a Q25 quality threshold and the strictest error-elimination algorithm, was used for CDR3 identification, clonotype clustering and error correction. A nonparametric unseen species model with Euler transformation was used to estimate lower-bound total TCR beta diversity. Clones were called with MiXCR by TCRdb after fastp trimmed the public reads at Q25, and only in-frame beta chains were retained. Entries that share a CDR3 protein sequence are merged under the most common genes and DNA. These V and J calls are TCRdb output, not the study's own analysis. In all, the sample holds about 970,000 distinct CDR3 sequences, and roughly 51% of those were seen once. The ten largest clonotypes hold 20% to 25% of the sample.

V lost 5 bases and J lost 5 bases, and the count of bases not matched to a germline gene is 8. The CDR3 goes from the cysteine to the phenylalanine over 14 residues. The CDR3 DNA has 42 bases and is translated from base 1. The TCR comes from a woman between 55 and 75 years old in good health. The chain is assembled from TRBV12-3 or TRBV12-4 and TRBJ2-7, with 8 bases in between that match TRBD1. Sequences were obtained from blood. The DNA sequence is given as TGTGCCAGCAGTGTAGGACAGGGTGTGGACGAGCAGTACTTC. The resulting protein is CASSVGQGVDEQYF.